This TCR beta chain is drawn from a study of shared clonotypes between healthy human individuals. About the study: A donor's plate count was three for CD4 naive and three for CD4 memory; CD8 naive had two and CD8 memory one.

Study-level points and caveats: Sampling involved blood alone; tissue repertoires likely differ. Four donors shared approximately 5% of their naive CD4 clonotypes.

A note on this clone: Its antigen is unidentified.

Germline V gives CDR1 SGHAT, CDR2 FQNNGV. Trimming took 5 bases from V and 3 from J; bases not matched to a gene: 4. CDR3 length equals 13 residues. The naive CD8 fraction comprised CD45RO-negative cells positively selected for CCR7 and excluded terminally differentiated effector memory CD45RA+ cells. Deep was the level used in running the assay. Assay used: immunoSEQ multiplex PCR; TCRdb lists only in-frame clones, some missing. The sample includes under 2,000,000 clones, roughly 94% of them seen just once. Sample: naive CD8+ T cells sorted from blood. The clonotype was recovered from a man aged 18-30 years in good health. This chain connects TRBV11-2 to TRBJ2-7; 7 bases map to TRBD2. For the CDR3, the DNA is TGTGCCAGCAGCCCCCGGGACTACTACGAGCAGTACTTC. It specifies CASSPRDYYEQYF.